This TCR beta chain is from a study of cytomegalovirus exposure and HLA in healthy donors. Points on this clone: Its antigen remains unidentified.

Study results and limitations: Sequencing artifact likely explains a cluster of highly shared sequence variants. Later, an analysis showed that TCR beta chains associated with HLA were more clonally expanded than others that were equally common. Presence/absence results assume similar sequencing depth per donor, which may not hold.

The junction had 13 bases not matched to a gene; V was cut back by 5 bases and J by 7 bases. This CDR3 is built from 16 residues. From germline, CDR1 is SEHNR and CDR2 FQNEAQ (reference sequence). The PCR ran on 60 Vbeta and 13 Jbeta primers. Using immunoSEQ multiplex PCR, the repertoire was profiled, and TCRdb retains in-frame clones only, with some absent. Counted here are more than 70,000 clones, around 80% occurring once; the ten biggest clones make up approximately 5.3%. The sample taken for sequencing was PBMCs. The chain combines TRBV7-9 with TRBJ1-4; TRBD1 aligns across 7 bases. The receptor comes from a man under 40 in good health and CMV-seropositive. DNA for the CDR3: TGTGCCAGCAGCCTTATAGTAGGGGGCCTGAGTGAAAAACTGTTTTTT. Its translation: CASSLIVGGLSEKLFF. The full variable domain, its missing parts supplied by reference TRBV7-9 and TRBJ1-4, is DTGVSQNPRHKITKRGQNVTFRCDPISEHNRLYWYRQTLGQGPEFLTYFQNEAQLEKSRLLSDRFSAERPKGSFSTLEIQRTEQGDSAMYLCASSLIVGGLSEKLFFGSGTQLSVL.